The source of this T cell receptor beta chain is a study of Graves' ophthalmopathy and Graves' hyperthyroidism. Using RNA transcripts, the TCR beta CDR3 regions were amplified. HTBI-primed RT-PCR formed the first round, and a multiplex PCR formed the second. TCRdb reprocessed the multiplex PCR reads with MiXCR, giving one entry per CDR3 protein. The sample has about 39,000 distinct CDR3 sequences, roughly 50% seen once. This clonotype is a singleton in its sample. Germline V gene data show CDR1 as SGHAT and CDR2 as FQNNGV. Trimming shortened V by 0 bases and J by 2 bases, and 15 bases separated the two germline ends. CDR3 length: 17 amino acids. PBMCs originated in roughly 10 ml of fresh peripheral blood.

The sample comprised peripheral blood. This TCR derives from an adult woman with stable Graves' hyperthyroidism. V is TRBV11-2 and J is TRBJ2-3, with D hard to call. CDR3 DNA: TGTGCCAGCAGCTTAGAGGGGTCGGCGACCTACACAGATACGCAGTATTTT. Protein product: CASSLEGSATYTDTQYF. Full variable domain (missing parts from reference TRBV11-2 and TRBJ2-3): EAGVAQSPRYKIIEKRQSVAFWCNPISGHATLYWYQQILGQGPKLLIQFQNNGVVDDSQLPKDRFSAERLKGVDSTLKIQPAKLEDSAVYLCASSLEGSATYTDTQYFGPGTRLTVL.